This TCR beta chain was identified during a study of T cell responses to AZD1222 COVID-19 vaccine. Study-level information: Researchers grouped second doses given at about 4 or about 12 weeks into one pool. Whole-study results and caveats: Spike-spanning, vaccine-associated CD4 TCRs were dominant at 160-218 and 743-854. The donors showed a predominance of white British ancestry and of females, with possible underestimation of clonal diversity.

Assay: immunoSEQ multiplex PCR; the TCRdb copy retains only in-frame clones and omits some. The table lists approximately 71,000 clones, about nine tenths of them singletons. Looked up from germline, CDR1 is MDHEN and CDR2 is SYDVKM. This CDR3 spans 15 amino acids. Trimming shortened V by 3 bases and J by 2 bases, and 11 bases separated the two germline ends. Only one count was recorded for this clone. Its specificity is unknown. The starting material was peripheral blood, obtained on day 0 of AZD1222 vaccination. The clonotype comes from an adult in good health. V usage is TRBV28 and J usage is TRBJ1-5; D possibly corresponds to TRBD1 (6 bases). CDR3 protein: CASSLTGAGNQPQHF. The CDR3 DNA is TGTGCCAGCAGTTTGACGGGGGCTGGCAATCAGCCCCAGCATTTT.